This TCR beta chain was sequenced during a study of shared clonotypes between healthy human individuals. The test was conducted at deep level. The data were produced by immunoSEQ multiplex PCR, yet TCRdb's version contains in-frame clones alone and is incomplete. The table shows 2 million to 2.5 million clones, with roughly 94% occurring only once. A single count supports this clone. CD45RO-negative, CCR7-positively selected cells formed the naive CD8 fraction, excluding terminally differentiated effector memory CD45RA+ cells. The CDR3 covers 15 residues. The J segment lost 4 bases and the V segment lost 0 bases, leaving 5 bases of the junction unmatched. Germline V CDR1 and CDR2: LGHNA, YSLEER.

The source of this sequence is a man aged 18 to 35 in good health. V gene TRBV4-3 combines with J gene TRBJ2-7; TRBD2 matches at 8 bases. The sequenced material came from naive CD8+ T cells sorted from blood. Written as DNA, the CDR3 is TGCGCCAGCAGCCAAGATCTTAGCGGGATTTACGAGCAGTACTTC. It codes for CASSQDLSGIYEQYF.